The T cell receptor beta chain described here comes from a study of blood T cell repertoires in COVID-19. For the study at large: Samples of COVID-19 (acute and convalescent) were obtained from the United States, Italy and Spain. Sources were T cells, B-cell-depleted T cells, or PBMCs; the material itself was cDNA or gDNA.

This CDR3 is built from 14 residues. CDR1 and CDR2 (germline): SEHNR, FQNEAQ (reference sequence). V shed 4 bases, J shed 5 bases, and the junction held 7 bases outside the gene matches. Per the authors' pipeline: Amplifying reference gene primers gave estimates of nucleated cell counts. Profiled with immunoSEQ multiplex PCR; TCRdb holds only in-frame clones, not every one. V, J and clone size reflect that table, while D and trimming were determined from the DNA. The sample records roughly 320,000 clones, roughly 91% being singletons. Sequences were obtained from peripheral blood. This TCR was recovered from a woman younger than 45 with COVID-19, enrolled during active disease. This chain uses TRBV7-9 with TRBJ2-7; 8 bases are a match to TRBD1. CDR3 nucleotide sequence: TGTGCCAGCAGCTCTCGGACAGGGAGGAACGAGCAGTACTTC. It translates to CASSSRTGRNEQYF.